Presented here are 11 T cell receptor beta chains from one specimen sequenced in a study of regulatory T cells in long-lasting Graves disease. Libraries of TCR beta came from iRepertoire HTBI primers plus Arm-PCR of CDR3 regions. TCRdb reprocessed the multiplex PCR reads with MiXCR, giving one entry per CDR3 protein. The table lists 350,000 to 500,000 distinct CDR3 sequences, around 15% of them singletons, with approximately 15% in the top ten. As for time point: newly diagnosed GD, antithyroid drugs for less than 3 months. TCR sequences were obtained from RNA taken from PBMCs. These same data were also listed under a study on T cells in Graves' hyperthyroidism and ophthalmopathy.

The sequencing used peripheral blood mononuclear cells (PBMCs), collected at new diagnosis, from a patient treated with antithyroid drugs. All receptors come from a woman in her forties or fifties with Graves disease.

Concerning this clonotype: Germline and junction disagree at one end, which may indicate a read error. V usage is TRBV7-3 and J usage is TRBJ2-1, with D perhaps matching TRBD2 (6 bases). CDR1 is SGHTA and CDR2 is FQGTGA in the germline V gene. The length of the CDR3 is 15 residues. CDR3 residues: CTSSLALGLYNEQFF. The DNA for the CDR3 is TGTACCAGCAGCTTAGCACTGGGACTGTACAATGAGCAGTTCTTC.

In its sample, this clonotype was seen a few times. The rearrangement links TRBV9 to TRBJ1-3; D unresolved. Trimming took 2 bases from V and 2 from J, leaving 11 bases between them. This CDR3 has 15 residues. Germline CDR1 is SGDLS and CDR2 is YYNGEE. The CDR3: CASSVQSKAGNTIYF. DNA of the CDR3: TGTGCCAGCAGCGTCCAATCGAAGGCTGGAAACACCATATATTTT. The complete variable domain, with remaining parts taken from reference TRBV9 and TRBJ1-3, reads DSGVTQTPKHLITATGQRVTLRCSPRSGDLSVYWYQQSLDQGLQFLIQYYNGEERAKGNILERFSAQQFPDLHSELNLSSLELGDSALYFCASSVQSKAGNTIYFGEGSWLTVV.

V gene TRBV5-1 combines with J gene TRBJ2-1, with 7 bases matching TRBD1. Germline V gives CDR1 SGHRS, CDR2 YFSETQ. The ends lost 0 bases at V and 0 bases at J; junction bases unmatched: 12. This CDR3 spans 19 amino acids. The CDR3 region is CASSLVASLGQDSYNEQFF. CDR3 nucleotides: TGCGCCAGCAGCTTGGTGGCGTCACTAGGACAGGACTCCTACAATGAGCAGTTCTTC.

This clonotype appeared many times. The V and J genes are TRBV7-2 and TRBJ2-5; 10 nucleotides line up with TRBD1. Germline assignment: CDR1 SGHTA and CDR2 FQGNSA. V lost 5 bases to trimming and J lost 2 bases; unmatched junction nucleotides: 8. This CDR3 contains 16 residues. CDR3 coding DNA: TGTGCCAGCAGCCTACCGGGGACAGGGGAACAAGAGACCCAGTACTTC. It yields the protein CASSLPGTGEQETQYF.

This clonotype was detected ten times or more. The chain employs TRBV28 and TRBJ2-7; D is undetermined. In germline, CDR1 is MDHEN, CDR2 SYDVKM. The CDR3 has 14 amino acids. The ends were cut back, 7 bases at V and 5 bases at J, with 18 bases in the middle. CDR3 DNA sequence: TGTGCCAGCACACAGCCGCGGACGTCGGACGAGCAGTACTTC. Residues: CASTQPRTSDEQYF.

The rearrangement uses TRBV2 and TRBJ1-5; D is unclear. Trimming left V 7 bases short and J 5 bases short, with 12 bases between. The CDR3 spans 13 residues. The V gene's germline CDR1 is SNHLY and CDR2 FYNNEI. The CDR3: CASIKVIDQPQHF. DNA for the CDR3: TGTGCCAGCATTAAAGTAATCGATCAGCCCCAGCATTTT.

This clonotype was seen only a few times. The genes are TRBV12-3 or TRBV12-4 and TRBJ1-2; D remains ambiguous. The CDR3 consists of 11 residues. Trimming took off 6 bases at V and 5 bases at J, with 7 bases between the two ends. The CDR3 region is CASSASYGYTF. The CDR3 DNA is TGTGCCAGCAGCGCATCTTATGGCTACACCTTC.

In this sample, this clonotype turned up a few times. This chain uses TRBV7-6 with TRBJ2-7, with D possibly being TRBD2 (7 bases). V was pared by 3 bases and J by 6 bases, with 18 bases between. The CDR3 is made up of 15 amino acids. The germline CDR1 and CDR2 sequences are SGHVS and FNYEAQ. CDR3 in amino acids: CASSLFGTGGGEQYF. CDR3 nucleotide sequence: TGTGCCAGCAGCTTGTTTGGGACGGGGGGCGGCGAGCAGTACTTC.

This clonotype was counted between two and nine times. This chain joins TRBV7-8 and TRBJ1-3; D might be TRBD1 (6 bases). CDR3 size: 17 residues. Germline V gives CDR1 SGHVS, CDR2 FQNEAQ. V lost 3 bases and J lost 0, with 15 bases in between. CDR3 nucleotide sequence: TGTGCCAGCAGCTTCCCGACTCAGGGGCGCTCTGGAAACACCATATATTTT. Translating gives CASSFPTQGRSGNTIYF.

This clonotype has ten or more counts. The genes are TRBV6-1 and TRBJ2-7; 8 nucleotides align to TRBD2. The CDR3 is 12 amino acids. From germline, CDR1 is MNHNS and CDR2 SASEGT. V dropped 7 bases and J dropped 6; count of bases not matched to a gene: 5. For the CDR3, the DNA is TGTGCCAGCAAACTTGGACTAGCCGAGCAGTACTTC. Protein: CASKLGLAEQYF.

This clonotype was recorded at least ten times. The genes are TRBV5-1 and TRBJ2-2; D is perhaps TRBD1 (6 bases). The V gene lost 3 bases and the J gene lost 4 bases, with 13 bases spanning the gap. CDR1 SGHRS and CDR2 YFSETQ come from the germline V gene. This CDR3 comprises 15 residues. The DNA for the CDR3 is TGCGCCAGCAGCTCAGACAGGCCATCCACCGGGGAGCTGTTTTTT. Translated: CASSSDRPSTGELFF.